The present T cell receptor beta chain was sequenced within a study of blood T cell repertoires in COVID-19. Turning to the study itself: COVID-19 samples, acute and convalescent, were from the United States, Italy and Spain. T cells, B-cell-depleted T cells, or PBMCs provided the cDNA or gDNA that served as material.

CDR1 is MDHEN, CDR2 SYDVKM, per germline. The CDR3 loop spans 15 amino acids. With V trimmed by 6 bases and J by 0 bases, 4 bases remained unmatched. Per the original data handling: Using reference gene primer amplification, nucleated cell counts were estimated. Clones were read by immunoSEQ multiplex PCR, and TCRdb kept only the in-frame ones, dropping some. Clone size and V and J calls were adopted from that table, with D and trimming inferred from the DNA. The sample records about 250,000 clones, roughly 80% being singletons. The gene calls are TRBV28 and TRBJ1-1; 10 nucleotides match TRBD1. What was sequenced was peripheral blood. This TCR was recovered from an elderly man with acute or convalescent COVID-19. The chain's CDR3 is CASRGGQGLNTEAFF. The CDR3 DNA reads as TGTGCCAGCAGGGGGGGACAGGGGTTGAACACTGAAGCTTTCTTT.